Presented here are 3 T cell receptor beta chains from one specimen sequenced in a study of T cell repertoires in ileal Crohn's disease (dated by TCRdb to between 2019 and 2020). The method behind the library was the immunoSEQ multiplex PCR assay. This immuneACCESS table, as held by TCRdb, lists in-frame sequences with V and J called but not all clones. Of the missing ones, under half trace to an unresolved V gene in checked studies; the others have no known cause. For this sample the table gives 2,000 to 2,500 clones, of which 85% to 95% were detected only once. The ten largest make up about 3.4% of the sample. Sample: ileal tissue. These receptors were taken from an adult with Crohn's disease.

The table lists this clone with a count of one. The genes are TRBV7-9 and TRBJ1-1; the D is unclear. Trimming pared 10 bases from V and 2 bases from J, leaving 17 bases between. Germline V gives CDR1 SEHNR, CDR2 FQNEAQ (reference sequence). CDR3 size: 14 residues. The CDR3 spells CANSFGVSNTEAFF. The CDR3 coding sequence is TGTGCCAACTCCTTCGGGGTATCTAACACTGAAGCTTTCTTT.

The rearrangement joins TRBV25-1 to TRBJ1-2; D unresolved. V was clipped by 1 base and J by 6 bases, with 15 bases between them. In germline, CDR1 is MGHDK, CDR2 SYGVNS. This CDR3 spans 15 amino acids. The CDR3 loop reads CASSEFPGREDGYTF. CDR3 DNA sequence: TGTGCCAGCAGTGAATTCCCCGGGAGGGAGGATGGCTACACCTTC.

This chain links TRBV29-1 with TRBJ2-3; D ambiguous. Trimming removed 5 bases from V and 1 base from J, with 10 bases in between. The CDR3 is 13 residues long. The germline gives CDR1 SQVTM, CDR2 ANQGSEA. The DNA of the CDR3 is TGCAGCGTTAACCCGTCGGGCACAGATACGCAGTATTTT. Translated, it gives CSVNPSGTDTQYF.